This T cell receptor beta chain was sequenced for a study of beta chain features in type 1 diabetes. Study-wide results and limits: It was among patients, rather than healthy donors, that naive, central memory and Treg TCRB repertoires appeared more similar. Type 1 diabetes patients showed a moderate but significant shortening of TCRB CDR3s in all four CD4+ subsets.

Per the germline V gene, CDR1 is KGHSH and CDR2 is LQKENI. Trimming pared 6 bases from V and 1 base from J, leaving 18 bases between. This CDR3 has 16 amino acids. Since all of the isolated RNA was reverse transcribed, expressed TCRB transcripts were what got sequenced. Samples of naive, central memory and regulatory T cells yielded a mean of around 3.4 million reads. The assay was immunoSEQ multiplex PCR, and TCRdb's table has in-frame clones only and misses some. Of around 240,000 clones detected, 9.6% appear once; the ten largest clones hold approximately 0.035%. As to this clone: Its antigen remains unknown.

The clonotype comes from a woman between 18 and 30 years old in good health. The sequenced sample was naive CD4+ T cells from blood. The chain links TRBV18 to TRBJ1-1; D is possibly TRBD1 (5 bases). CDR3 DNA sequence: TGTGCCAGCTCGACAAGGGCGGGGCCCGGGAACACTGAAGCTTTCTTT. Its translation is CASSTRAGPGNTEAFF. Full variable domain (remainder filled in from reference TRBV18 and TRBJ1-1): NAGVMQNPRHLVRRRGQEARLRCSPMKGHSHVYWYRQLPEEGLKFMVYLQKENIIDESGMPKERFSAEFPKEGPSILRIQQVVRGDSAAYFCASSTRAGPGNTEAFFGQGTRLTVV.